Described below is a single TCR beta chain sequence and its context. The antigen is unknown. Together with a sample-barcoded 5' primer, a J-beta primer mix was included in a second PCR lasting roughly 6 to 12 cycles. A 12-random-nucleotide template-switch adaptor tagged each cDNA molecule. Via MiXCR, TCRdb re-called the 5' RACE reads, giving one row per CDR3 protein. The data contain hundreds of thousands of distinct CDR3 sequences, roughly half of them singletons. This sample is part of a study of blood T cells in healthy people across ages. General study points: Observed TCR beta diversity per million T cells went down as age went up. This fall followed a roughly linear course with age.

The study drew donors from healthy Caucasian individuals in Russia aged roughly 6 to 100. Extraction of total RNA produced a minimum of 5.5 micrograms from each sample. The material sequenced was blood. This TCR derives from a woman of 80 years or more in good health.

The CDR3 nucleotides read TGTGCCAGCAGTCTAACCGGGACACCAGTCTACGAGCAGTACTTC. This encodes CASSLTGTPVYEQYF. The J gene is TRBJ2-7, the V gene TRBV6-2 or TRBV6-3; the D gene is possibly TRBD1 (6 bases). In germline, CDR1 is MNHEY, CDR2 SVGEGT. The ends were cut back, 5 bases at V and 3 bases at J, with 17 bases in the middle. There are 15 residues in the CDR3.